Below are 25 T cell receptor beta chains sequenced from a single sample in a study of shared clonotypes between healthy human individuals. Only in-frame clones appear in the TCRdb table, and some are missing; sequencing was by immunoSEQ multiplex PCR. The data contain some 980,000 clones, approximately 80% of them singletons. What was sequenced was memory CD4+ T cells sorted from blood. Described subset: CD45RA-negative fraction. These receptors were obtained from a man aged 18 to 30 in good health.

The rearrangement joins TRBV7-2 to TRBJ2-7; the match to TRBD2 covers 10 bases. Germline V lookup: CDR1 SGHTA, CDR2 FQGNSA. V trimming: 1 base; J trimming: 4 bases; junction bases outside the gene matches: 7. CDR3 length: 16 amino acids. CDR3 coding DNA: TGTGCCAGCAGCTTAGACTCTAGCGGGAGCGTATACGAGCAGTACTTC. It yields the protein CASSLDSSGSVYEQYF. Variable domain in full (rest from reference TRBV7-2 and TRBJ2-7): GAGVSQSPSNKVTEKGKDVELRCDPISGHTALYWYRQSLGQGLEFLIYFQGNSAPDKSGLPSDRFSAERTGGSVSTLTIQRTQQEDSAVYLCASSLDSSGSVYEQYFGPGTRLTVT.

The CDR3: CASSLQAGEYEQYF. In nucleotides, the CDR3 is TGCGCCAGCAGCCTCCAAGCGGGAGAATACGAGCAGTACTTC. The rearrangement uses TRBV5-1 and TRBJ2-7, with TRBD2 matching 8 bases. With V trimmed by 4 bases and J by 4 bases, 7 bases remained unmatched. Germline V gene sequence: CDR1 SGHRS, CDR2 YFSETQ. The CDR3 runs to 14 residues.

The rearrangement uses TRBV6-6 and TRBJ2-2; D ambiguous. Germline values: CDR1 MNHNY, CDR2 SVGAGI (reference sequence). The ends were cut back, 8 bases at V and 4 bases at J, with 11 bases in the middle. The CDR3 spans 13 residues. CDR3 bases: TGTGCCAGCTCCCTCCCTAGCACCGGGGAGCTGTTTTTT. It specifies CASSLPSTGELFF.

The CDR3 loop is CASSLGGGSYEQYF. DNA for the CDR3: TGTGCCAGCAGCTTAGGTGGGGGGTCCTACGAGCAGTACTTC. The chain carries TRBV7-6 and TRBJ2-7, with a weak D call TRBD2 (6 bases). Germline V gives CDR1 SGHVS, CDR2 FNYEAQ. V lost 1 base and J lost 1, with 8 bases in between. CDR3 size: 14 residues.

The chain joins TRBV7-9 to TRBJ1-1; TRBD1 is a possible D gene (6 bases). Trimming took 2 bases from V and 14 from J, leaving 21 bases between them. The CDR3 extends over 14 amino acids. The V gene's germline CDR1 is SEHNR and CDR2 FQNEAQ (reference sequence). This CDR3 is CASSLTSGGSLAFF. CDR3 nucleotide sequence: TGTGCCAGCAGCTTAACCTCCGGGGGCAGCCTCGCATTCTTT. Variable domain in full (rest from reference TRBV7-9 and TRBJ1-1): DTGVSQNPRHKITKRGQNVTFRCDPISEHNRLYWYRQTLGQGPEFLTYFQNEAQLEKSRLLSDRFSAERPKGSFSTLEIQRTEQGDSAMYLCASSLTSGGSLAFFGQGTRLTVV.

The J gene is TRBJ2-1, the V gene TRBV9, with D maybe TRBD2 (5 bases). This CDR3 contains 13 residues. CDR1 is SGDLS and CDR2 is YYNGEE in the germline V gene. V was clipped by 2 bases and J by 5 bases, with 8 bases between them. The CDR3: CASSVLANNEQFF. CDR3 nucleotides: TGTGCCAGCAGCGTCCTAGCTAACAATGAGCAGTTCTTC.

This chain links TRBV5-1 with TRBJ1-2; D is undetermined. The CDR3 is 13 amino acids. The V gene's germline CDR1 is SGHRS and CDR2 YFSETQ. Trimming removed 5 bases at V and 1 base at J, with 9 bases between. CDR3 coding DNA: TGCGCCAGCAGAAGGGCGGATAACTATGGCTACACCTTC. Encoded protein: CASRRADNYGYTF.

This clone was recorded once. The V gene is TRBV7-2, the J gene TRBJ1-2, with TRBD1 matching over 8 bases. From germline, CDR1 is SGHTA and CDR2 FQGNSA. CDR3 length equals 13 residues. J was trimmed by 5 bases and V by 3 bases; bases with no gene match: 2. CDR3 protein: CASSLQGAYGYTF. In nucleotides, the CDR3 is TGTGCCAGCAGCTTGCAGGGGGCGTATGGCTACACCTTC.

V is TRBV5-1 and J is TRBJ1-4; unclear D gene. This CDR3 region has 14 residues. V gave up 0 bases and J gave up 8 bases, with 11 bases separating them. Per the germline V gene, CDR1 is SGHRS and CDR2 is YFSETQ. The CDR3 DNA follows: TGCGCCAGCAGCTTGGCACAGAACGCGGAAAAACTGTTTTTT. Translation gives CASSLAQNAEKLFF.

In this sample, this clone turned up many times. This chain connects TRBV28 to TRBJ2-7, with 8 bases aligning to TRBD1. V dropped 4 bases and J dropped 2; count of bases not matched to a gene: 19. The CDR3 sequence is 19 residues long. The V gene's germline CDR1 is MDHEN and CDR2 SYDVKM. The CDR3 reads CASSYRSGQGSLLAYEQYF. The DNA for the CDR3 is TGTGCCAGCAGTTACCGTTCAGGACAGGGCTCCTTACTCGCCTACGAGCAGTACTTC.

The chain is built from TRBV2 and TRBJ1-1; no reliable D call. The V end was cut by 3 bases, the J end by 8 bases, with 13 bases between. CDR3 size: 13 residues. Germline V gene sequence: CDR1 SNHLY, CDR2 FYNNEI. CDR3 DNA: TGTGCCAGCAGTGATGGGCCGGGATTAGAAGCTTTCTTT. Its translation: CASSDGPGLEAFF.

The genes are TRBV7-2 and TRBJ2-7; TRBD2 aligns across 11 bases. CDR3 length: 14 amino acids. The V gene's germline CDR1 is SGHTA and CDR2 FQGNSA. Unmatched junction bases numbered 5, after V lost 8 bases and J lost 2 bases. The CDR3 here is CASQTGLAAYEQYF. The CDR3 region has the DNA TGTGCCAGCCAGACGGGACTAGCGGCCTACGAGCAGTACTTC.

CDR3 in amino acids: CASSLAAGSYEQYF. The CDR3 DNA reads TGTGCCAGCAGCTTAGCCGCGGGTTCGTACGAGCAGTACTTC. This rearrangement joins TRBV7-2 to TRBJ2-7; possible D gene TRBD2, 5 bases. V lost 0 bases, J lost 4 bases, and 10 bases lay in between. CDR3 length: 14 amino acids. Germline assignment: CDR1 SGHTA and CDR2 FQGNSA.

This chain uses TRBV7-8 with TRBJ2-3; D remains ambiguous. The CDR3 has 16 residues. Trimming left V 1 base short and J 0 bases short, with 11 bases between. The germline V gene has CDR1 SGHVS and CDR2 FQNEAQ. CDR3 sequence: CASSLGPLLSTDTQYF. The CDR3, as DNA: TGTGCCAGCAGCTTAGGCCCGCTACTGAGCACAGATACGCAGTATTTT.

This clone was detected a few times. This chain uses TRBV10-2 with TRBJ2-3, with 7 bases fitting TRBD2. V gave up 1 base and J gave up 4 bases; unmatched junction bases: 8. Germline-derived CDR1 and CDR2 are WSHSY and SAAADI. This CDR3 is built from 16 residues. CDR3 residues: CASSEWAGDPPDTQYF. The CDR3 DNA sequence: TGCGCCAGCAGTGAGTGGGCGGGAGATCCCCCAGATACGCAGTATTTT.

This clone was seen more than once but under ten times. The CDR3 nucleotides read TGTGCCACCACCTACTCTAGGCGGACGAACACCGGGGAGCTGTTTTTT. Protein sequence: CATTYSRRTNTGELFF. The chain carries TRBV21-1 and TRBJ2-2; the table calls TRBD2, which could not be checked here. TRBV21-1 is assigned pseudogene status. The CDR3 has 16 residues.

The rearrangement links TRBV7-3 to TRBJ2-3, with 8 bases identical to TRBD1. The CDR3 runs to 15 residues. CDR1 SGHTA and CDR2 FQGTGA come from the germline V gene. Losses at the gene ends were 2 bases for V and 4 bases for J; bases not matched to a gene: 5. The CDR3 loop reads CASSLLGQGPDTQYF. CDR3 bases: TGTGCCAGCAGCTTACTAGGACAGGGCCCAGATACGCAGTATTTT. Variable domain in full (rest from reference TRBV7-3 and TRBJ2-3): GAGVSQTPSNKVTEKGKYVELRCDPISGHTALYWYRQSLGQGPEFLIYFQGTGAADDSGLPNDRFFAVRPEGSVSTLKIQRTERGDSAVYLCASSLLGQGPDTQYFGPGTRLTVL.

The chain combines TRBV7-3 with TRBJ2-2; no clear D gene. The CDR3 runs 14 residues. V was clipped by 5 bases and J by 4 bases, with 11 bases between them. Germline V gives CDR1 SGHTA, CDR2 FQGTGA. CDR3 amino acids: CASSLGFATGELFF. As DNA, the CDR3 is TGTGCCAGCAGCCTGGGCTTTGCCACCGGGGAGCTGTTTTTT.

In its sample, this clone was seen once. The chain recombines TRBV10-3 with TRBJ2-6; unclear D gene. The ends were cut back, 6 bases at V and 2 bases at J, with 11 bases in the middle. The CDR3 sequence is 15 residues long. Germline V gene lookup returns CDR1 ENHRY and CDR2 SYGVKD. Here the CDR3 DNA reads TGTGCCATCAGCCCGACTTTTACTGGGGCCAACGTCCTGACTTTC. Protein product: CAISPTFTGANVLTF.

The CDR3 nucleotides read TGTGCCAGCAGCTCGCCCAAGAACACCATATATTTT. This gives the protein CASSSPKNTIYF. The V and J genes are TRBV5-8 and TRBJ1-3; no definite D call. The germline V gene has CDR1 SGHTS and CDR2 YDEGEE. The CDR3 consists of 12 residues. Trimming stripped 3 bases from V and 7 bases from J, with 8 bases between.

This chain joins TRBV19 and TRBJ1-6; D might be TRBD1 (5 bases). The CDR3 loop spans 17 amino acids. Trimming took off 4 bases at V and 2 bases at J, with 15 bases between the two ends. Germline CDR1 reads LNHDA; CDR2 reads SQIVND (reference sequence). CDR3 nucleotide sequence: TGTGCCAGTAGTAACGCAGGGATCTGGGCCTATAATTCACCCCTCCACTTT. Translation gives CASSNAGIWAYNSPLHF.

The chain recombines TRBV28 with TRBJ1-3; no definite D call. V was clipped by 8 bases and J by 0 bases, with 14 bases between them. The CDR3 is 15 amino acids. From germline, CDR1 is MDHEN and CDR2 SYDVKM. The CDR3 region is CASVGPSFSGNTIYF. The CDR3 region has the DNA TGTGCCAGCGTCGGACCCTCCTTCTCTGGAAACACCATATATTTT.

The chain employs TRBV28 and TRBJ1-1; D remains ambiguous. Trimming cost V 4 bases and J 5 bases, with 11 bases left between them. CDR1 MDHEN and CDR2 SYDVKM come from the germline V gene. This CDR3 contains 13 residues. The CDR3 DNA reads TGTGCCAGCAGTTCTCACAGTGTTACTGAAGCTTTCTTT. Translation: CASSSHSVTEAFF.

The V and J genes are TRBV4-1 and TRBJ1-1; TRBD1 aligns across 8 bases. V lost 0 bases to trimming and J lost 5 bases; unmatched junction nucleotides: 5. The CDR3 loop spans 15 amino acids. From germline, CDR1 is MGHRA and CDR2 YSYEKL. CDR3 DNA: TGCGCCAGCAGCCAAGAGCGACAGGGGCGAACTGAAGCTTTCTTT. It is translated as CASSQERQGRTEAFF.

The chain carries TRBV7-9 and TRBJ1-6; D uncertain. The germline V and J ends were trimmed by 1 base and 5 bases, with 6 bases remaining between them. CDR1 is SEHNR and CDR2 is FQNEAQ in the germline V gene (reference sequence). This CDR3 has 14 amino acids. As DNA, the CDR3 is TGTGCCAGCAGCTTAGGACAAAATAATTCACCCCTCCACTTT. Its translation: CASSLGQNNSPLHF. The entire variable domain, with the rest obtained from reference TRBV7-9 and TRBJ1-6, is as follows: DTGVSQNPRHKITKRGQNVTFRCDPISEHNRLYWYRQTLGQGPEFLTYFQNEAQLEKSRLLSDRFSAERPKGSFSTLEIQRTEQGDSAMYLCASSLGQNNSPLHFGNGTRLTVT.